The 24 T cell receptor beta chains listed next were all sequenced from one sample in a study of CD8+ T cells in alopecia areata. Isolated RNA was reverse transcribed into cDNA used as the sequencing template. Assay: immunoSEQ multiplex PCR; the TCRdb copy retains only in-frame clones and omits some. This table holds 200,000 to 250,000 clones, roughly 64% found once. The treatment here: oral pan-JAK inhibitor, 5-10 mg twice daily. This specimen consisted of CD4+ T cells sorted from blood, obtained at week 4, from a patient treated with tofacitinib. These receptors were taken from a human donor with alopecia areata.

The V gene is TRBV6-5, the J gene TRBJ1-1, with TRBD1 matching 9 bases. CDR1 MNHEY and CDR2 SVGAGI come from the germline V gene. J gave up 9 bases and V 7 bases, and 9 bases lay outside the gene matches. The CDR3 extends over 13 amino acids. In DNA form, the CDR3 reads TGTGCCAGCACCGATCACAGGGGGCATCAAGCTTTCTTT. It codes for CASTDHRGHQAFF.

The V gene is TRBV7-3, the J gene TRBJ2-2; possible D gene TRBD1, 6 bases. With 5 bases removed from V and 6 bases from J, the gap between germline ends came to 19 bases. Germline CDR1 and CDR2: SGHTA and FQGTGA. The CDR3 sequence is 16 residues long. This CDR3 is CASSPVGAIQSGELFF. The CDR3 DNA is TGTGCCAGCAGCCCAGTGGGGGCAATCCAATCCGGGGAGCTGTTTTTT.

J is TRBJ1-1 and V is TRBV18; 8 positions agree with TRBD1. CDR3 length equals 14 residues. Germline CDR1 and CDR2: KGHSH and LQKENI. V shed 4 bases and J 4 bases; nucleotides not matched to a gene: 5. The CDR3 DNA follows: TGTGCCAGCTCACGAGACAGGGGAGGCACTGAAGCTTTCTTT. Residues: CASSRDRGGTEAFF.

The chain combines TRBV30 with TRBJ1-2; 9 nucleotides line up with TRBD1. From germline, CDR1 is GTSNPN and CDR2 SVGIG (reference sequence). With 1 base clipped from V and 4 bases from J, the junction kept 10 bases outside the gene matches. This CDR3 comprises 16 residues. The CDR3 DNA sequence: TGTGCCTGGAGTGCGGCCGGGACAGGGAATTCCTATGGCTACACCTTC. Translated, it gives CAWSAAGTGNSYGYTF.

The chain couples TRBV5-6 to TRBJ2-5; D not resolved. The CDR3 sequence is 14 residues long. CDR1 SGHDT and CDR2 YYEEEE come from the germline V gene. The ends were cut back, 1 base at V and 3 bases at J, with 10 bases in the middle. The CDR3 region is CASSLYGRKETQYF. CDR3 sequence (DNA): TGTGCCAGCAGCTTGTACGGCAGAAAAGAGACCCAGTACTTC.

The table lists this clone with a few counts. The chain uses TRBV29-1 and TRBJ2-7, with D perhaps TRBD1 (6 bases). The CDR3 extends over 13 amino acids. With 5 bases removed from V and 4 bases from J, the gap between germline ends came to 15 bases. CDR1 and CDR2 from the germline V gene are SQVTM and ANQGSEA. The CDR3 region is CSVTQGRRYEQYF. As DNA, the CDR3 is TGCAGCGTTACACAGGGTAGGCGATACGAGCAGTACTTC.

The V call is TRBV30, the J call TRBJ1-2; TRBD1 is a possible D gene (6 bases). From germline, CDR1 is GTSNPN and CDR2 SVGIG (reference sequence). The CDR3 length is 13 residues. Trimming took off 1 base at V and 7 bases at J, with 13 bases between the two ends. DNA for the CDR3: TGTGCCTGGAGTGAGTCAGGGGACGGTGGCTACACCTTC. Residues: CAWSESGDGGYTF.

This chain uses TRBV7-2 with TRBJ2-5, with 7 bases identical to TRBD1. This CDR3 spans 15 amino acids. The V segment lost 5 bases and the J segment 5 bases; nucleotides outside the gene matches: 11. Germline CDR1 SGHTA, CDR2 FQGNSA. In DNA form, the CDR3 reads TGTGCCAGCAGCCCGAAGCCTAACAGGGGTGAGACCCAGTACTTC. Amino acid sequence: CASSPKPNRGETQYF.

The chain recombines TRBV29-1 with TRBJ2-5, with a tentative D call TRBD1 (6 bases). CDR1 SQVTM and CDR2 ANQGSEA come from the germline V gene. V was pared by 3 bases and J by 7 bases, with 15 bases between. The CDR3 runs to 13 residues. The CDR3 DNA reads as TGCAGCGTTGATGGACAGAGGCGTGGGACCCAGTACTTC. It is translated as CSVDGQRRGTQYF.

This chain uses TRBV11-3 with TRBJ2-3; 7 nucleotides align to TRBD1. V lost 1 base to trimming and J lost 0 bases; unmatched junction nucleotides: 4. Germline CDR1 SGHNT, CDR2 YENEEA. This CDR3 region has 16 residues. For the CDR3, the DNA is TGTGCCAGCAGCTTAGGAGGGGGCCTAAGCACAGATACGCAGTATTTT. This encodes CASSLGGGLSTDTQYF.

The chain's CDR3 is CSVETSGRGETQYF. The CDR3 nucleotides are TGCAGCGTTGAAACTAGCGGCCGGGGAGAGACCCAGTACTTC. The chain combines TRBV29-1 with TRBJ2-5, with 8 nucleotides matching TRBD2. The germline V gene encodes CDR1 SQVTM and CDR2 ANQGSEA. This CDR3 is 14 amino acids long. V was pared by 2 bases and J by 4 bases, with 6 bases of the junction left unmatched.

This chain uses TRBV10-3 with TRBJ1-5, with TRBD1 as a possible D gene (6 bases). Germline assignment: CDR1 ENHRY and CDR2 SYGVKD. V was shortened by 6 bases and J by 2 bases, with 14 bases between the two germline ends. This CDR3 is built from 15 residues. CDR3 nucleotides: TGTGCCATCAGACAGGGCCTTGAGGGCAATCAGCCCCAGCATTTT. It specifies CAIRQGLEGNQPQHF.

This rearrangement joins TRBV19 to TRBJ1-1; TRBD1 agrees at 8 bases. CDR1 and CDR2 from the germline V gene are LNHDA and SQIVND (reference sequence). The CDR3 extends over 14 amino acids. J gave up 0 bases and V 4 bases, and 1 base lay outside the gene matches. In DNA form, the CDR3 reads TGTGCCAGTAGTACGACAGGGGTGAACACTGAAGCTTTCTTT. Protein sequence: CASSTTGVNTEAFF.

This clone was detected once. The chain carries TRBV2 and TRBJ1-2, with D perhaps TRBD1 (6 bases). Between the trimmed V and J ends, which lost 6 bases and 8 bases, there was a span of 16 bases. The CDR3 covers 13 residues. Germline V gene lookup returns CDR1 SNHLY and CDR2 FYNNEI. CDR3 residues: CASRKQGVEGYTF. In nucleotides, the CDR3 is TGTGCCAGCAGGAAACAGGGAGTTGAGGGCTACACCTTC.

This clone occurred a few times. The chain uses TRBV6-6 and TRBJ1-2; the match to TRBD1 covers 11 bases. This CDR3 has 14 amino acids. Losses at the gene ends were 6 bases for V and 1 base for J; bases not matched to a gene: 1. CDR1 is MNHNY and CDR2 is SVGAGI in the germline V gene (reference sequence). The CDR3 loop is CASRGQGVNYGYTF. The CDR3 coding sequence is TGTGCCAGCAGGGGACAGGGGGTTAACTATGGCTACACCTTC.

The chain carries TRBV6-5 and TRBJ1-1; possibly TRBD1 for D (5 bases). Per germline, CDR1 MNHEY and CDR2 SVGAGI. This CDR3 is 15 amino acids long. Trimming left V 3 bases short and J 4 bases short, with 15 bases between. In DNA form, the CDR3 reads TGTGCCAGCAGTTATAAGGTACATGGGGGCACTGAAGCTTTCTTT. Its protein product is CASSYKVHGGTEAFF.

The J gene is TRBJ1-1, the V gene TRBV30; 8 bases line up with TRBD1. V dropped 2 bases and J dropped 7; count of bases not matched to a gene: 6. Germline loops: CDR1 GTSNPN, CDR2 SVGIG (reference sequence). The CDR3 contains 13 residues. CDR3: CAWSIQGAGEAFF. CDR3 sequence (DNA): TGTGCCTGGAGTATTCAGGGGGCGGGTGAAGCTTTCTTT.

This chain links TRBV4-1 with TRBJ1-2; D is uncertain. Germline V gives CDR1 MGHRA, CDR2 YSYEKL. V was pared by 8 bases and J by 2 bases, with 9 bases between. CDR3 length: 12 residues. The CDR3 is CASSDLNYGYTF. DNA of the CDR3: TGCGCCAGCTCGGACCTAAACTATGGCTACACCTTC.

About this clone: Distinct nucleotide sequences in the sample also encode this CDR3. The CDR3 loop is CSVVGSSVDGELFF. Written as DNA, the CDR3 is TGCAGCGTCGTGGGGAGTAGCGTTGACGGAGAGCTGTTTTTT. The chain employs TRBV29-1 and TRBJ2-2, with a tentative D call TRBD2 (5 bases). The ends were cut back, 6 bases at V and 11 bases at J, with 22 bases in the middle. Looked up from germline, CDR1 is SQVTM and CDR2 is ANQGSEA. There are 14 residues in the CDR3.

The chain employs TRBV5-5 and TRBJ2-1; TRBD2 matches at 8 bases. Germline assignment: CDR1 SGHKS and CDR2 YYEKEE (reference sequence). This CDR3 has 14 amino acids. Unmatched junction bases numbered 6, after V lost 2 bases and J lost 8 bases. DNA of the CDR3: TGTGCCAGCAGCTTAAGGACTAGCAAGGATGAGCAGTTCTTC. Residues: CASSLRTSKDEQFF.

V gene TRBV6-6 combines with J gene TRBJ2-2; 10 nucleotides match TRBD2. Germline V CDR1 and CDR2: MNHNY, SVGAGI (reference sequence). The trim removed 6 bases at V and 7 bases at J, leaving 8 bases unmatched. The CDR3 spans 15 residues. The CDR3 nucleotides read TGTGCCAGCAGGGCCCCGGGACTAGCGTACGGGGAGCTGTTTTTT. This codes for CASRAPGLAYGELFF.

The chain joins TRBV7-9 to TRBJ2-7; no clear D gene. V lost 10 bases and J lost 5, with 15 bases in between. The CDR3 contains 12 residues. The V gene's germline CDR1 is SEHNR and CDR2 FQNEAQ (reference sequence). CDR3 in DNA: TGTGCCACCCGGGCCGCGAACCACGAGCAGTACTTC. Protein: CATRAANHEQYF.

CDR3 coding DNA: TGCAGCGTTGATCCAGGGGGCTACGAGCAGTACTTC. Residues: CSVDPGGYEQYF. The V gene is TRBV29-1, the J gene TRBJ2-7; 7 bases fit TRBD1. Per the germline V gene, CDR1 is SQVTM and CDR2 is ANQGSEA. CDR3 length: 12 residues. The junction had 2 bases not matched to a gene; V was cut back by 3 bases and J by 3 bases.

Concerning this clone: Sequence at one end of the junction differs from germline and may be a read error. This chain uses TRBV6-1 with TRBJ1-3, with D possibly matching TRBD1 (5 bases). Looked up from germline, CDR1 is MNHNS and CDR2 is SASEGT. The CDR3 loop spans 16 amino acids. CDR3 residues: CAISAEGRRSGNTIYF. DNA for the CDR3: TGTGCCATCAGTGCCGAGGGACGCCGCTCTGGAAACACCATATATTTT.